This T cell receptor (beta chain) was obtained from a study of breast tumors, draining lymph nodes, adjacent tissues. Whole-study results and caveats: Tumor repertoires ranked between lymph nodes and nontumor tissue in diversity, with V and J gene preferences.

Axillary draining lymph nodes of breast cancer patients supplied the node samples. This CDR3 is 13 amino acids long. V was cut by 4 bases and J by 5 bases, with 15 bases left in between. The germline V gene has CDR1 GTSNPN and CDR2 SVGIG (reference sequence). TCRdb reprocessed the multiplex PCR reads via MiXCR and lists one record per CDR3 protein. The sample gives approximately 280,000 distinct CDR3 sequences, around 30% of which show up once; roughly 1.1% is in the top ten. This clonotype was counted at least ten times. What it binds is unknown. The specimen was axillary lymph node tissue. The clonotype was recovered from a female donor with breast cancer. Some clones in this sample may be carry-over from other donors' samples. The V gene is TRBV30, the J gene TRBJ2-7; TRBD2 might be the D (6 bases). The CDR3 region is CAWTQGAGHEQYF. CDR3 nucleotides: TGTGCCTGGACGCAGGGCGCGGGGCACGAGCAGTACTTC.